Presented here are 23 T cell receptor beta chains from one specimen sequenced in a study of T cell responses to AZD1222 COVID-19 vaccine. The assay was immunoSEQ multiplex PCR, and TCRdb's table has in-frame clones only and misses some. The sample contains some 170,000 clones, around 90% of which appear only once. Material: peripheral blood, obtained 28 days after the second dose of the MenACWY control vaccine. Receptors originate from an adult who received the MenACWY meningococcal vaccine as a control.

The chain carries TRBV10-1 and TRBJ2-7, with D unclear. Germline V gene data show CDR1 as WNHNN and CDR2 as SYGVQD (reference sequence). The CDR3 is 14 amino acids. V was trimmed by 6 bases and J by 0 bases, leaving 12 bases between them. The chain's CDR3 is CASSRDLSSYEQYF. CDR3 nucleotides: TGCGCCAGCAGCCGAGACCTCAGCTCCTACGAGCAGTACTTC.

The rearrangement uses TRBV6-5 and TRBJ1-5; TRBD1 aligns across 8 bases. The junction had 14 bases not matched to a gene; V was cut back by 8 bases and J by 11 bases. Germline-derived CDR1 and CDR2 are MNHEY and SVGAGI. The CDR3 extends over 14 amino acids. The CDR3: CASAAGQVFSTQHF. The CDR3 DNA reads TGTGCCAGCGCGGCGGGACAGGTTTTTTCCACCCAGCATTTT.

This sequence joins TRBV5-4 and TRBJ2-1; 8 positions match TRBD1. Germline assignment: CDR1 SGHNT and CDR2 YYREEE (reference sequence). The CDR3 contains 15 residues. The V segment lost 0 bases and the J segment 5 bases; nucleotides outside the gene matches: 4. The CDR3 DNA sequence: TGTGCCAGCAGCTTGGAGGACAGGGTACACAATGAGCAGTTCTTC. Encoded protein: CASSLEDRVHNEQFF.

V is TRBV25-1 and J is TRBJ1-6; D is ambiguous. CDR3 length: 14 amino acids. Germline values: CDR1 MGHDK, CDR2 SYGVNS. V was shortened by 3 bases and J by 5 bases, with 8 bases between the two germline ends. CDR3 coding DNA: TGTGCCAGCAGTGACTCTCCGGATAATTCACCCCTCCACTTT. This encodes CASSDSPDNSPLHF.

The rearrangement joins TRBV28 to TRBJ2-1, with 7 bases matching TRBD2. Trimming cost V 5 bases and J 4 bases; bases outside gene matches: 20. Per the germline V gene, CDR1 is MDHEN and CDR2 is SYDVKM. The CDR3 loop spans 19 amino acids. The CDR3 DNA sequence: TGTGCCAGCAGTCCCTTCATTCTCCGGGACTACCCTGAATACAATGAGCAGTTCTTC. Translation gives CASSPFILRDYPEYNEQFF.

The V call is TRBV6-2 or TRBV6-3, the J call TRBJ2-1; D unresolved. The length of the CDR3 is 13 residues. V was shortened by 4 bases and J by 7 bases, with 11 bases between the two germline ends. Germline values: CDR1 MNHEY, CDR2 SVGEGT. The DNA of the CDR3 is TGTGCCAGCAGTTTTAGGTTAACAAATGAGCAGTTCTTC. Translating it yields CASSFRLTNEQFF.

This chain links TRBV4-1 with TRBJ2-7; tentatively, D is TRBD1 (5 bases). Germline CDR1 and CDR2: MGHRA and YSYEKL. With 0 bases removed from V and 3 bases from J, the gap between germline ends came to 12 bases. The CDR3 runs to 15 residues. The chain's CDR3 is CASSQDRAQDYEQYF. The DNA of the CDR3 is TGCGCCAGCAGCCAAGATCGGGCACAGGACTACGAGCAGTACTTC.

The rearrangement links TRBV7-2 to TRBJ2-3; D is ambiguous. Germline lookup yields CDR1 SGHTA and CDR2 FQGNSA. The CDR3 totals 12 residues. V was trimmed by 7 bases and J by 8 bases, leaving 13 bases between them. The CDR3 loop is CASTPDLGTQYF. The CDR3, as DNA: TGTGCCAGCACCCCCGACTTGGGTACGCAGTATTTT.

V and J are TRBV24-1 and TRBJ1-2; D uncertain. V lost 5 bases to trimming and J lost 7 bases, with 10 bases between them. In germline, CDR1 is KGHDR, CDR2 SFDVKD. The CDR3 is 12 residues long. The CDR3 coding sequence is TGTGCCACCAGTGGGGGAAGTCGTGGCTACACCTTC. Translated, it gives CATSGGSRGYTF.

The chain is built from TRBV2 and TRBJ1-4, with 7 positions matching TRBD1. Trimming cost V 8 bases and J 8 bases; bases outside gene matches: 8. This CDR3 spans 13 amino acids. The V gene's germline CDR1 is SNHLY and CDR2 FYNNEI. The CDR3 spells CASDWTGGEKLFF. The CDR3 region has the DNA TGTGCCAGCGATTGGACAGGCGGCGAAAAACTGTTTTTT. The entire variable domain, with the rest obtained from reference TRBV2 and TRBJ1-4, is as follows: EPEVTQTPSHQVTQMGQEVILRCVPISNHLYFYWYRQILGQKVEFLVSFYNNEISEKSEIFDDQFSVERPDGSNFTLKIRSTKLEDSAMYFCASDWTGGEKLFFGSGTQLSVL.

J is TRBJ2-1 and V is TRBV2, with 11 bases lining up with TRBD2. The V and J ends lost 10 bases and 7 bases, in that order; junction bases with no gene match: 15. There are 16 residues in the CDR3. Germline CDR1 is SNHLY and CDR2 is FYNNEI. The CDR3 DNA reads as TGTGCCACTCGTCCCGTGGGGCTAGCGGGGGGAAATGAGCAGTTCTTC. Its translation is CATRPVGLAGGNEQFF.

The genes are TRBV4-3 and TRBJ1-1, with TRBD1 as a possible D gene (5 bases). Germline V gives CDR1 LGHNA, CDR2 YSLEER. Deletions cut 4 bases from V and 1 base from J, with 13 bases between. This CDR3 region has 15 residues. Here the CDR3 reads CASSPARGWNTEAFF. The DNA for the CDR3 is TGCGCCAGCAGCCCGGCGCGGGGGTGGAACACTGAAGCTTTCTTT.

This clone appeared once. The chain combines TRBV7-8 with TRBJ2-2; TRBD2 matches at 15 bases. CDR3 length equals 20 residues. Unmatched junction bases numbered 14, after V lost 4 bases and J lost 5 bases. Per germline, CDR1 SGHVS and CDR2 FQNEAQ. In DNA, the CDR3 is TGTGCCAGCAGCTCGATCTTGGGACTAGCGGGAGGTAGAGAAACCGGGGAGCTGTTTTTT. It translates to CASSSILGLAGGRETGELFF. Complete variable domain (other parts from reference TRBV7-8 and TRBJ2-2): GAGVSQSPRYKVAKRGQDVALRCDPISGHVSLFWYQQALGQGPEFLTYFQNEAQLDKSGLPSDRFFAERPEGSVSTLKIQRTQQEDSAVYLCASSSILGLAGGRETGELFFGEGSRLTVL.

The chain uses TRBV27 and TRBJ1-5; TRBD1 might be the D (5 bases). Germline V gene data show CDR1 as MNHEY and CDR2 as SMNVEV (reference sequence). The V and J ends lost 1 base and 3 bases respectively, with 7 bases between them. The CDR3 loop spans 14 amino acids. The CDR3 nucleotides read TGTGCCAGCAGTTTATTAGGGGACAATCAGCCCCAGCATTTT. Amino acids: CASSLLGDNQPQHF.

CDR3 sequence: CASSSGLAGNLGETQYF. The CDR3 DNA follows: TGTGCCAGCAGTTCTGGACTAGCGGGAAATCTGGGGGAGACCCAGTACTTC. The rearrangement uses TRBV6-2 or TRBV6-3 and TRBJ2-5; TRBD2 agrees at 12 bases. CDR3 length: 17 amino acids. V lost 4 bases, J lost 5 bases, and 11 bases stayed unmatched. Per germline, CDR1 MNHEY and CDR2 SVGEGT.

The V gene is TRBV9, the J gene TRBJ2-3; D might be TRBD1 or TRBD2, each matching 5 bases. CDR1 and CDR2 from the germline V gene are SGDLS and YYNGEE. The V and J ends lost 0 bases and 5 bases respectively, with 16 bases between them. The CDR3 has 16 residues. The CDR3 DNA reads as TGTGCCAGCAGCGTAGTGGGGGACCTGATGCGAGATACGCAGTATTTT. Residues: CASSVVGDLMRDTQYF.

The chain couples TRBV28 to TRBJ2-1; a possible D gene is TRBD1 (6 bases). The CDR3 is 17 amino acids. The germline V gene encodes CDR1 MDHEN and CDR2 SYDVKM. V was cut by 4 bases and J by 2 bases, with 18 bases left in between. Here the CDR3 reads CASSSTRSGGAYNEQFF. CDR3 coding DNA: TGTGCCAGCAGTTCAACTCGTAGTGGGGGCGCCTACAATGAGCAGTTCTTC.

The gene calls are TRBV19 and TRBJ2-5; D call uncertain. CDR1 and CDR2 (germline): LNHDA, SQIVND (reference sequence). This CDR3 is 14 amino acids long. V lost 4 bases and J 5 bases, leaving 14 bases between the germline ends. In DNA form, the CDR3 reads TGTGCCAGTAGTAGGACGGGCCCGATGGAGACCCAGTACTTC. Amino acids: CASSRTGPMETQYF.

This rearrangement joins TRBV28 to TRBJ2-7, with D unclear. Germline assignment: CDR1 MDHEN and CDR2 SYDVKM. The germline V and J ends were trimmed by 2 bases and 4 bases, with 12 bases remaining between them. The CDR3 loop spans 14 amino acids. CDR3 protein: CASSLPRAVYEQYF. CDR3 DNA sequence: TGTGCCAGCAGTTTACCCCGGGCCGTATACGAGCAGTACTTC.

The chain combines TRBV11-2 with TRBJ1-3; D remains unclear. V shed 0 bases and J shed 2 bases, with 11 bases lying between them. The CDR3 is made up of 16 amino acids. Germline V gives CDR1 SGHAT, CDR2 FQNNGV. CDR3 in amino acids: CASSLEWADTGNTIYF. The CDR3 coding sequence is TGTGCCAGCAGCTTAGAGTGGGCAGACACTGGAAACACCATATATTTT.

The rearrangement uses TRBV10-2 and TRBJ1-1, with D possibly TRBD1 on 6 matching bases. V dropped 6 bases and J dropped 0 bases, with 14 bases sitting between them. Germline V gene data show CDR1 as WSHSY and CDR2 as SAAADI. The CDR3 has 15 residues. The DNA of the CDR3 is TGCGCCAGCAGACCGGGACAAACACTGAACACTGAAGCTTTCTTT. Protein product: CASRPGQTLNTEAFF.

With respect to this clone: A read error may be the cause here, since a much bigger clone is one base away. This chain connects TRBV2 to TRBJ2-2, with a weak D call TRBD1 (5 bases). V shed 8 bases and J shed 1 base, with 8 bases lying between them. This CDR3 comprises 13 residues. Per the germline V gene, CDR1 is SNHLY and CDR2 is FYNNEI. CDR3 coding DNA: TGTGCCAGCGGTCAGGGGAACACCGGGGAGCTGTTTTTT. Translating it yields CASGQGNTGELFF.

CDR3: CATQTGVEYGYTF. CDR3 DNA sequence: TGTGCGACCCAGACTGGGGTGGAATATGGCTACACCTTC. This sequence joins TRBV6-6 and TRBJ1-2; D unresolved. Germline V gene lookup returns CDR1 MNHNY and CDR2 SVGAGI (reference sequence). The CDR3 has 13 amino acids.